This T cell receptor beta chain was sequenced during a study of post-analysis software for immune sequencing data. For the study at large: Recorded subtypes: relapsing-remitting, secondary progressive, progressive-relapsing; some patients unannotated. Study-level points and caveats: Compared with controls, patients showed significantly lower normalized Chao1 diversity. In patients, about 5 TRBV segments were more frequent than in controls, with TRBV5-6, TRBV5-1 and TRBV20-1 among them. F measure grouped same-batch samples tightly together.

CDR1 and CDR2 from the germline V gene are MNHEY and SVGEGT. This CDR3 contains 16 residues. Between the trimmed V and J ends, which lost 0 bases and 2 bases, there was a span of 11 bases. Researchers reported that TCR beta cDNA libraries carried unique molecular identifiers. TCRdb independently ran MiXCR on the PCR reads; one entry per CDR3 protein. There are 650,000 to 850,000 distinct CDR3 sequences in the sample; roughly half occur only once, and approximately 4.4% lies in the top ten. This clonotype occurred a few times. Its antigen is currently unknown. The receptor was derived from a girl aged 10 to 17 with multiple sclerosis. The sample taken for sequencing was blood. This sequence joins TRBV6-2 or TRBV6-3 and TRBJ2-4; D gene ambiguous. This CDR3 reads CASSYSIWSTKNIQYF. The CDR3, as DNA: TGTGCCAGCAGTTACTCGATATGGTCGACCAAAAACATTCAGTACTTC.